A single sample is the source of the 15 T cell receptor beta chains below, sequenced in a study of blood T cells in healthy people across ages. A sample-barcoded 5' primer and a J-beta primer mix were used in a second PCR of roughly 7 to 11 cycles. In TCRdb, the 5' RACE reads were re-called with MiXCR into one record per CDR3 protein. Of 550,000 to 750,000 distinct CDR3 sequences listed, roughly 21% are singletons. The sequencing input was blood. The receptors come from a man aged 65 to 85 in good health.

This rearrangement joins TRBV2 to TRBJ2-3; 12 positions agree with TRBD2. Germline trimming cut 7 bases from V and 5 bases from J; bases unmatched to any gene: 7. The CDR3 is made up of 15 amino acids. Per the germline V gene, CDR1 is SNHLY and CDR2 is FYNNEI. In DNA form, the CDR3 reads TGTGCCAGCACATCTAGCGGGAGGGCCCAAGATACGCAGTATTTT. Its protein is CASTSSGRAQDTQYF. The entire variable domain, with the rest obtained from reference TRBV2 and TRBJ2-3, is as follows: EPEVTQTPSHQVTQMGQEVILRCVPISNHLYFYWYRQILGQKVEFLVSFYNNEISEKSEIFDDQFSVERPDGSNFTLKIRSTKLEDSAMYFCASTSSGRAQDTQYFGPGTRLTVL.

The rearrangement links TRBV7-9 to TRBJ2-5; 7 bases match TRBD2. Germline V lookup: CDR1 SEHNR, CDR2 FQNEAQ (reference sequence). The CDR3 has 12 amino acids. V shed 9 bases, J shed 5 bases, and the junction held 6 bases outside the gene matches. This CDR3 reads CARYRGSETQYF. DNA of the CDR3: TGTGCCAGGTACCGCGGGAGTGAGACCCAGTACTTC.

This clonotype was counted many times. The rearrangement links TRBV29-1 to TRBJ2-7; either TRBD1 or TRBD2 may supply D (5 bases each). CDR3 length: 14 amino acids. CDR1 and CDR2 (germline): SQVTM, ANQGSEA. Trimming shortened V by 7 bases and J by 4 bases, and 20 bases separated the two germline ends. CDR3 amino acids: CSAKGTAVGYEQYF. In DNA, the CDR3 is TGCAGCGCGAAGGGGACCGCCGTCGGATACGAGCAGTACTTC.

CDR3 residues: CASSPTGLFSYNEQFF. DNA for the CDR3: TGTGCCAGCAGCCCGACAGGGTTGTTCTCCTACAATGAGCAGTTCTTC. V gene TRBV5-4 combines with J gene TRBJ2-1; 7 positions agree with TRBD1. V trimming: 4 bases; J trimming: 0 bases; junction bases outside the gene matches: 7. Germline values: CDR1 SGHNT, CDR2 YYREEE (reference sequence). CDR3 size: 16 residues.

J is TRBJ1-1 and V is TRBV6-2 or TRBV6-3; no reliable D call. This CDR3 has 12 amino acids. The V gene lost 2 bases and the J gene lost 10 bases, with 11 bases spanning the gap. Germline-derived CDR1 and CDR2 are MNHEY and SVGEGT. CDR3 sequence: CASSYGVGGAFF. In nucleotides, the CDR3 is TGTGCCAGCAGTTACGGAGTGGGCGGAGCTTTCTTT.

This clonotype was counted a few times. The V gene is TRBV3-1, the J gene TRBJ2-1; a possible D gene is TRBD2 (5 bases). CDR3 length equals 16 residues. CDR1 is LGHDT and CDR2 is YNNKEL in the germline V gene (reference sequence). Trimming shortened V by 0 bases and J by 0 bases, and 9 bases separated the two germline ends. DNA of the CDR3: TGTGCCAGCAGCCAAGACGCGGGCAGCTCCTACAATGAGCAGTTCTTC. Translated, it gives CASSQDAGSSYNEQFF.

The chain carries TRBV6-1 and TRBJ2-5; a possible D gene is TRBD2 (6 bases). Germline V gene lookup returns CDR1 MNHNS and CDR2 SASEGT. This CDR3 comprises 14 residues. Trimming pared 1 base from V and 5 bases from J, leaving 11 bases between. The CDR3 DNA reads as TGTGCCAGCAGTGAAGTTGGGGGGTTGGAGACCCAGTACTTC. Its translation is CASSEVGGLETQYF.

The V gene is TRBV20-1, the J gene TRBJ2-5; 9 bases are a match to TRBD2. Germline trimming cut 4 bases from V and 5 bases from J; bases unmatched to any gene: 11. Germline CDR1 and CDR2: DFQATT and SNEGSKA (reference sequence). The length of the CDR3 is 15 residues. CDR3 loop: CSATTTSGAGETQYF. In DNA form, the CDR3 reads TGCAGTGCTACCACGACTAGCGGCGCTGGGGAGACCCAGTACTTC.

The V call is TRBV20-1, the J call TRBJ2-4, with D unresolved. The CDR3 length is 13 residues. Germline CDR1 DFQATT, CDR2 SNEGSKA (reference sequence). V lost 1 base, J lost 5 bases, and 9 bases lay in between. The CDR3 reads CSARGLGQNIQYF. The DNA of the CDR3 is TGCAGTGCTAGAGGTTTAGGTCAAAACATTCAGTACTTC.

This clonotype turned up a few times. The chain is built from TRBV12-3 or TRBV12-4 and TRBJ2-5, with 11 bases lining up with TRBD2. Unmatched junction bases numbered 8, after V lost 7 bases and J lost 4 bases. CDR3 size: 15 residues. The DNA of the CDR3 is TGTGCCAGCACCGATAGCGGGAGGGCCCGAGAGACCCAGTACTTC. Translated, it gives CASTDSGRARETQYF.

This chain uses TRBV6-6 with TRBJ2-5; D gene ambiguous. This CDR3 has 13 residues. Germline CDR1 and CDR2: MNHNY and SVGAGI (reference sequence). V gave up 10 bases and J gave up 4 bases, with 16 bases separating them. CDR3: CATGLSFRETQYF. For the CDR3, the DNA is TGTGCCACGGGTCTCAGCTTTCGAGAGACCCAGTACTTC.

This chain joins TRBV12-3 or TRBV12-4 and TRBJ2-7; a possible D gene is TRBD2 (7 bases). The CDR3 covers 14 residues. The V end was cut by 4 bases, the J end by 4 bases, with 14 bases between. CDR3 sequence: CASSSRGRGYEQYF. The CDR3 nucleotides are TGTGCCAGCAGTTCAAGGGGGAGGGGATACGAGCAGTACTTC.

The chain combines TRBV7-6 with TRBJ2-1, with 7 bases lining up with TRBD1. This CDR3 spans 15 amino acids. From germline, CDR1 is SGHVS and CDR2 FNYEAQ. Unmatched junction bases numbered 9, after V lost 3 bases and J lost 7 bases. CDR3 in DNA: TGTGCCAGCAGCTTGAGGGGGCGAAGTGATAATGAGCAGTTCTTC. Amino acids: CASSLRGRSDNEQFF.

This rearrangement joins TRBV6-5 to TRBJ2-5; TRBD2 agrees at 14 bases. Germline loops: CDR1 MNHEY, CDR2 SVGAGI. This CDR3 has 20 residues. Unmatched junction bases numbered 14, after V lost 0 bases and J lost 5 bases. The CDR3 sequence is CASSYSGTSGSGISRETQYF. The CDR3 DNA is TGTGCCAGCAGTTACTCCGGGACTAGCGGGAGTGGGATTAGTCGGGAGACCCAGTACTTC.

In its sample, this clonotype was seen a few times. This chain links TRBV6-2 or TRBV6-3 with TRBJ2-3; 9 positions agree with TRBD1. The junction had 9 bases not matched to a gene; V was cut back by 4 bases and J by 4 bases. The CDR3 is 16 residues long. Germline V gene sequence: CDR1 MNHEY, CDR2 SVGEGT. The DNA for the CDR3 is TGTGCCAGCAGTTCCGCTGGGACAGGGCTCGCAGATACGCAGTATTTT. Translated: CASSSAGTGLADTQYF.